This T cell receptor (beta chain) is drawn from a study of blood T cell repertoires in COVID-19. Study as a whole: Both acute and convalescent COVID-19 samples were obtained from the United States, Italy and Spain.

The V gene end was trimmed by 3 bases and the J gene end by 6 bases; junction bases not matched to a gene: 5. Germline loops: CDR1 LGHDT, CDR2 YNNKEL (reference sequence). The CDR3 sequence is 15 residues long. This clone has a single count. Per the authors' pipeline: Estimated nucleated cell counts came from reference gene primer amplification. Data came from immunoSEQ multiplex PCR; TCRdb stores just in-frame clones and leaves some out. The V and J calls and clone size were taken over from that table, and D and trimming were inferred from the DNA. The sample lists about 110,000 clones, 70% to 90% seen once, with less than 2.5% in the top ten.

The chain couples TRBV3-1 (or the pseudogene TRBV3-2) to TRBJ2-2, with TRBD1 matching over 9 bases. This receptor was obtained from a human donor in a cohort sampled during active COVID-19. Material for sequencing was peripheral blood. CDR3 protein: CASSQGQGYSGELFF. The CDR3 nucleotides read TGTGCCAGCAGCCAGGGACAGGGATATTCCGGGGAGCTGTTTTTT.